The entry below describes one TCR beta chain. The antigen remains undetermined. There are 15 residues in the CDR3. The germline V gene encodes CDR1 SGHAT and CDR2 FQNNGV. V was pared by 1 base and J by 5 bases, with 11 bases between. Healthy bone marrow donors supplied every sample. The record originates from a study of cytomegalovirus exposure and HLA in healthy donors. Regarding the study as a whole: Analysis performed later showed TCR beta chains linked to HLA being more clonally expanded than equally common others.

PCR employed 60 Vbeta and 13 Jbeta primers. Sequencing was performed with immunoSEQ multiplex PCR; in TCRdb, only in-frame clones are kept and a portion is missing. This sample has 200,000 to 250,000 clones; approximately 88% occur once, and the top ten carry 0.71%. The chain combines TRBV11-2 with TRBJ1-4; possible D gene TRBD1, 5 bases. This receptor was identified in a boy aged 2 to 10 in good health and CMV-seronegative. The material sequenced was PBMCs. CDR3 in amino acids: CASSLAFRANEKLFF. The DNA of the CDR3 is TGTGCCAGCAGCTTAGCTTTCAGGGCGAATGAAAAACTGTTTTTT.